This T cell receptor beta chain is drawn from a study of shared clonotypes between healthy human individuals. Study information: CD4 naive and CD4 memory each took three plates per donor, while CD8 naive took two and CD8 memory one.

Sequencing was performed with immunoSEQ multiplex PCR; in TCRdb, only in-frame clones are kept and a portion is missing. The sample records 2 million to 2.5 million clones, under 95% being singletons. The sequencing sample was made of naive CD4+ T cells from PBMCs. The subset here: CD45RA+ positively selected. The receptor's source is a man aged 18 to 29 in good health. Some clones in this sample may be carry-over from other donors' samples.

CDR3 region: CASTGGTLGDNEQFF. CDR3 coding DNA: TGTGCCAGCACCGGCGGGACTTTGGGGGACAATGAGCAGTTCTTC. V usage is TRBV27 and J usage is TRBJ2-1; D might be TRBD2 (6 bases). From germline, CDR1 is MNHEY and CDR2 SMNVEV (reference sequence). With 7 bases removed from V and 5 bases from J, the gap between germline ends came to 18 bases. The CDR3 consists of 15 residues.